This T cell receptor (beta chain) is from a study of early T cells in non-severe SARS-CoV-2 infection. As for the study in general: Sequencing used unsorted whole-blood bulk RNA, so chains lack pairing.

Trimming removed 6 bases at V and 7 bases at J, with 16 bases between. Germline V gives CDR1 SQVTM, CDR2 ANQGSEA. CDR3 size: 13 residues. Individual cDNA molecules received unique molecular identifiers during library preparation. TCRdb re-analysed the 5' RACE reads in MiXCR, keeping a single row per CDR3 protein. The sample contains 48,000 or so distinct CDR3 sequences, roughly 6.2% of which appear only once. Sequencing used whole blood, obtained at baseline. The chain recombines TRBV29-1 with TRBJ2-1; weak D call: TRBD2 (6 bases). The TCR sequence derives from an adult who was a healthcare worker with PCR-confirmed SARS-CoV-2 infection or an uninfected control (not recorded which). The CDR3 here is CSVNKGGGNEQFF. CDR3 in DNA: TGCAGCGTCAACAAGGGAGGCGGGAATGAGCAGTTCTTC.